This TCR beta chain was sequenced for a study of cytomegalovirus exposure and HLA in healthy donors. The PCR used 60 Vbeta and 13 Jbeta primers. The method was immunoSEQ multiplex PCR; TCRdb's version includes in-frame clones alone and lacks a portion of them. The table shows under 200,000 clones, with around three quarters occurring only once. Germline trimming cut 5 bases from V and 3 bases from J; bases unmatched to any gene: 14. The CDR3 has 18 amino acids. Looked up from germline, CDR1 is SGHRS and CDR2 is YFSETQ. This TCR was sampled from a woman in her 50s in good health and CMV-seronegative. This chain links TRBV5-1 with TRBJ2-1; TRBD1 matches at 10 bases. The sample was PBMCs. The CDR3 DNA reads TGCGCCAGCAGTAGTGGGACAGGGGCGATACGGCTCTACAATGAGCAGTTCTTC. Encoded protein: CASSSGTGAIRLYNEQFF.